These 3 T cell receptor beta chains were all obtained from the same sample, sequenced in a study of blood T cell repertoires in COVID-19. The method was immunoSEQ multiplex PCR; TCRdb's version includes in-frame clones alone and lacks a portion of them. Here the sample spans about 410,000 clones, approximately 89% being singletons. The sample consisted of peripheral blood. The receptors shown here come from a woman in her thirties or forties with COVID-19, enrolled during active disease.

The CDR3 bases are TGTGCCAGCAGTTACGGTCGGTACGAGCAGTACTTC. Translated, it gives CASSYGRYEQYF. The gene calls are TRBV6-2 or TRBV6-3 and TRBJ2-7; D unresolved. Germline values: CDR1 MNHEY, CDR2 SVGEGT. The CDR3 is 12 residues long. The V gene lost 2 bases and the J gene lost 4 bases, with 6 bases spanning the gap.

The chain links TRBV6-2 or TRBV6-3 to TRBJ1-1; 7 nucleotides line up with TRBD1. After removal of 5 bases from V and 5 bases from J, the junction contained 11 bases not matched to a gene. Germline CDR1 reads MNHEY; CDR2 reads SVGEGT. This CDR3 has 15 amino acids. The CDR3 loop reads CASSPQTTGRTEAFF. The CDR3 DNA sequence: TGTGCCAGCAGTCCCCAGACGACAGGGCGAACTGAAGCTTTCTTT.

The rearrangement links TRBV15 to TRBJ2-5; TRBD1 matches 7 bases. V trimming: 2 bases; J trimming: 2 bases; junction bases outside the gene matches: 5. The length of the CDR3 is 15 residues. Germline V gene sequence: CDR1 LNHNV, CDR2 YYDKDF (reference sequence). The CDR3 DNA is TGTGCCACCAGCAGACTACCGGGACAGCAAGAGACCCAGTACTTC. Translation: CATSRLPGQQETQYF.